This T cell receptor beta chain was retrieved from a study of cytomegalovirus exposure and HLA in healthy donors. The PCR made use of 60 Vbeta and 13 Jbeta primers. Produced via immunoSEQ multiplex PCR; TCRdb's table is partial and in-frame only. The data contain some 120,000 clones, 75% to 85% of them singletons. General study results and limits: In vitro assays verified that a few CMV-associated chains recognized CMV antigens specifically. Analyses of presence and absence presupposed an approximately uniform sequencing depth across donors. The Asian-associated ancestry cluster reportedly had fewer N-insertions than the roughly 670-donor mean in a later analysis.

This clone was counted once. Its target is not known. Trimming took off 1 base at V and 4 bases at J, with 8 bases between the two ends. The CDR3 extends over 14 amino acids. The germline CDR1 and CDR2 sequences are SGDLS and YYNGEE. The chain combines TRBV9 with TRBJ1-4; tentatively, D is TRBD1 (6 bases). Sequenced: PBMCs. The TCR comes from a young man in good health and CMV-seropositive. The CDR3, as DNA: TGTGCCAGCAGCGTAACAGGGTATAATGAAAAACTGTTTTTT. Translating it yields CASSVTGYNEKLFF.